This record covers a single T cell receptor (beta chain). The V gene lost 4 bases and the J gene lost 2 bases, with 6 bases spanning the gap. The germline V gene has CDR1 SGHAT and CDR2 FQDESV (reference sequence). This CDR3 spans 12 amino acids. The sample originates from a study of OX40 agonist ivuxolimab in advanced cancers. The wider study: The study enrolled dose-escalation patients with hepatocellular carcinoma, melanoma, renal cell or head and neck cancer.

TCRdb's table, derived via immunoSEQ multiplex PCR, lists solely in-frame clones and lacks some. The table lists tens of thousands of clones, 90% of them singletons, with 6.5% to 9% in the top ten. The sample here was CD4+ or CD8+ T cells sorted from blood, taken in a trial of the OX40 agonist ivuxolimab. This sequence originates from an adult with an advanced solid tumor such as melanoma, head and neck, liver or kidney cancer. The chain combines TRBV11-1 with TRBJ2-7, with D maybe TRBD2 (5 bases). The CDR3 sequence is CASSYGTYEQYF. CDR3 nucleotide sequence: TGTGCCAGCAGCTACGGGACCTACGAGCAGTACTTC. Using reference TRBV11-1 and TRBJ2-7 for the parts outside the CDR3, the full variable domain is EAEVAQSPRYKITEKSQAVAFWCDPISGHATLYWYRQILGQGPELLVQFQDESVVDDSQLPKDRFSAERLKGVDSTLKIQPAELGDSAMYLCASSYGTYEQYFGPGTRLTVT.